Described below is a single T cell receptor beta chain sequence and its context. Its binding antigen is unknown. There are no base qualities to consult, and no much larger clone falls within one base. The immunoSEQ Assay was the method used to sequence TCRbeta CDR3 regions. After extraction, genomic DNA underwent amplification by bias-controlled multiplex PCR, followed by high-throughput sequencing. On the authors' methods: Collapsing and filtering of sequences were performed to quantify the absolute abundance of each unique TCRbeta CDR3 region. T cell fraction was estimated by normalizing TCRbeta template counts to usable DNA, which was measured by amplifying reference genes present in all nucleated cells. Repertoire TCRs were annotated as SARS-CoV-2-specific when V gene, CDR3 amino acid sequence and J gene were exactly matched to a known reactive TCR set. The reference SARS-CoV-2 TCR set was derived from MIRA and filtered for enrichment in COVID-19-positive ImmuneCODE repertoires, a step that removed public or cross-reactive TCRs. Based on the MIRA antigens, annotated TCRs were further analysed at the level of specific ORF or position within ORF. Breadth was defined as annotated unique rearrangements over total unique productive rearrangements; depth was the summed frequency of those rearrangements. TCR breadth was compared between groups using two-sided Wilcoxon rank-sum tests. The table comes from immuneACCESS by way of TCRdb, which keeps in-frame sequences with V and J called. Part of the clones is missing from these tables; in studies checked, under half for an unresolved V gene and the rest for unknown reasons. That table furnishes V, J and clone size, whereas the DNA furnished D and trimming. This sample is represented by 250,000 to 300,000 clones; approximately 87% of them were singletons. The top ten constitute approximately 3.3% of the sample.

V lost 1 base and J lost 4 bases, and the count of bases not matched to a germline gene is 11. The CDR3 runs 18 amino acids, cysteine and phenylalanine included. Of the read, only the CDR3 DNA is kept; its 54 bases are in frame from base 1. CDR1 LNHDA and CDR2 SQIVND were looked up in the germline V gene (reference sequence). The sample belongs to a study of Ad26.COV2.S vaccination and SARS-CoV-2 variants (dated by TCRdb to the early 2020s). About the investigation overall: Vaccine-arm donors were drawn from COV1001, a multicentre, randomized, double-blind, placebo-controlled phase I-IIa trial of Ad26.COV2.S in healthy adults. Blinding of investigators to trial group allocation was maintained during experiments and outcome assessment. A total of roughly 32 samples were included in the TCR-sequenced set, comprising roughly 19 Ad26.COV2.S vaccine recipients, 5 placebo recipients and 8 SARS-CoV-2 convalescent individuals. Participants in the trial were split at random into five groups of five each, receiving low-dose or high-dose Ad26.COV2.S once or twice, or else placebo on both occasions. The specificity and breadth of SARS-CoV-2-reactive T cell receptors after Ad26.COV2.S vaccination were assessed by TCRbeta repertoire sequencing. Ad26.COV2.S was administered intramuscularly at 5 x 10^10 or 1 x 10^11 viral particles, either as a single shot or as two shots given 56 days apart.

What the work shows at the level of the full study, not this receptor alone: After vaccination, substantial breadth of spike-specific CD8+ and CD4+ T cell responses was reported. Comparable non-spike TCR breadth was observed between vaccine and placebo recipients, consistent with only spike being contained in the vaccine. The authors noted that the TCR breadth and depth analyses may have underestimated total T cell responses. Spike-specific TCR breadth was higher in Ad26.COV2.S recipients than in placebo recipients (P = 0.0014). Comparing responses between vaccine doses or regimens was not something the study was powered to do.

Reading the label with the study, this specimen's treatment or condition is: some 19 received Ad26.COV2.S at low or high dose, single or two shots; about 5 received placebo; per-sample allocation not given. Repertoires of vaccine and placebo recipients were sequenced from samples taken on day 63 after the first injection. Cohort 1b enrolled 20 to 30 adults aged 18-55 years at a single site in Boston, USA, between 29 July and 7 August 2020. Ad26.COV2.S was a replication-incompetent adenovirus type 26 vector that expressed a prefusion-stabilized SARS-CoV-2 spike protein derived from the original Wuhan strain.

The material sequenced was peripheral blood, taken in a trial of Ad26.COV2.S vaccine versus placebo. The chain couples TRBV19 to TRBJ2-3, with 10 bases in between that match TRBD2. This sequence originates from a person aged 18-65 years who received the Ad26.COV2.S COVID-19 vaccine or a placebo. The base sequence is TGTGCCAGTAGTATAGGGCTAGGGCTAGCGGGAGTCCCAGATACGCAGTATTTT. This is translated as CASSIGLGLAGVPDTQYF.